Listed here are 14 T cell receptor beta chains from one sample, sequenced in a study of metastatic and nonmetastatic thyroid tumors. All patients were untreated before thyroid surgery. TCRdb ran MiXCR on the PCR reads. The sample lists more than 65,000 clones, 12% to 15% seen once, with about 6.5% in the top ten. The sample consisted of blood. The receptors originated from a male donor with papillary thyroid cancer or a benign thyroid nodule (not recorded which). Some clones in this sample may be carry-over from other donors' samples.

This clone was recorded a few times. V usage is TRBV5-1 and J usage is TRBJ1-6; D remains unclear. The ends were cut back, 7 bases at V and 8 bases at J, with 10 bases in the middle. This CDR3 has 12 amino acids. From germline, CDR1 is SGHRS and CDR2 YFSETQ. The CDR3 here is CASGNGDSPLHF. As DNA, the CDR3 is TGCGCCAGCGGAAACGGGGATTCACCCCTCCACTTT. Complete variable domain (other parts from reference TRBV5-1 and TRBJ1-6): KAGVTQTPRYLIKTRGQQVTLSCSPISGHRSVSWYQQTPGQGLQFLFEYFSETQRNKGNFPGRFSGRQFSNSRSEMNVSTLELGDSALYLCASGNGDSPLHFGNGTRLTVT.

This clone was observed at least ten times. The gene calls are TRBV28 and TRBJ1-6; D remains ambiguous. V dropped 5 bases and J dropped 4 bases, with 9 bases sitting between them. The CDR3 runs 14 residues. Germline V gene data show CDR1 as MDHEN and CDR2 as SYDVKM. The CDR3 DNA is TGTGCCAGCAGTCGGCGGCTTTATAATTCACCCCTCCACTTT. Its translation: CASSRRLYNSPLHF.

Ten or more counts support this clone. Its ends do not fully match the called genes, so a read error is possible. The rearrangement uses TRBV19 and TRBJ2-1; the match to TRBD2 covers 10 bases. The CDR3 is 16 residues long. Germline CDR1 reads LNHDA; CDR2 reads SQIVND (reference sequence). CDR3 in amino acids: CASSKGSGGNYNGQFF. CDR3 in DNA: TGTGCCAGTTCGAAGGGTAGCGGGGGGAACTACAATGGGCAGTTCTTC.

The genes are TRBV6-2 or TRBV6-3 and TRBJ2-1; D is possibly TRBD1 (5 bases). Per germline, CDR1 MNHEY and CDR2 SVGEGT. The CDR3 contains 15 residues. V gave up 3 bases and J gave up 5 bases, with 14 bases separating them. CDR3 DNA: TGTGCCAGCAGTTATCAGGGTCCAGTGCACAATGAGCAGTTCTTC. This sequence encodes CASSYQGPVHNEQFF.

This clone has a handful of counts. The V and J genes are TRBV19 and TRBJ2-5, with D perhaps TRBD2 (5 bases). CDR1 and CDR2 from the germline V gene are LNHDA and SQIVND (reference sequence). Trimming stripped 8 bases from V and 5 bases from J, with 21 bases between. This CDR3 is built from 15 residues. CDR3 sequence reads: CASQGQEERGETQYF. CDR3 coding DNA: TGTGCCAGTCAAGGGCAGGAGGAAAGAGGGGAGACCCAGTACTTC.

Regarding this clone: This sequence may be a read error, since a much larger clone differs from it by one base. This sample also contains other DNA sequences that code for the same CDR3. V is TRBV10-3 and J is TRBJ2-1, with TRBD2 matching 10 bases. This CDR3 is 17 amino acids long. Germline CDR1 and CDR2: ENHRY and SYGVKD. V trimming: 2 bases; J trimming: 2 bases; junction bases outside the gene matches: 6. For the CDR3, the DNA is TGTGCCATCAGTGAGCGTCTAGCGGGAGCAGCCTACAATGAGCAGTTCTTC. It encodes CAISERLAGAAYNEQFF.

This clone was observed many times. J is TRBJ2-5 and V is TRBV7-2; D is perhaps TRBD1 (7 bases). Per germline, CDR1 SGHTA and CDR2 FQGNSA. The CDR3 consists of 14 residues. Trimming stripped 3 bases from V and 7 bases from J, with 15 bases between. CDR3 bases: TGTGCCAGCAGCTTGGAGGGGGCCCGCGCGACCCAGTACTTC. This codes for CASSLEGARATQYF.

This clone was recorded many times. The chain joins TRBV6-1 to TRBJ1-6, with D possibly being TRBD1 (6 bases). The CDR3 length is 15 residues. Trimming left V 7 bases short and J 9 bases short, with 19 bases between. CDR1 and CDR2 from the germline V gene are MNHNS and SASEGT. CDR3 sequence (DNA): TGTGCCAGCACCACCGGGGGCAGGAGGGGTTCACCCCTCCACTTT. Protein product: CASTTGGRRGSPLHF.

V and J are TRBV5-5 and TRBJ1-6, with D uncertain. CDR1 is SGHKS, CDR2 YYEKEE, per germline (reference sequence). This CDR3 spans 13 amino acids. Deletions cut 4 bases from V and 10 bases from J, with 12 bases between. CDR3 coding DNA: TGTGCCAGCAGCCCCGGGAGTGACTCACCCCTCCACTTT. Protein: CASSPGSDSPLHF.

This clone was picked up many times. The chain combines TRBV6-6 with TRBJ1-2; the D gene is possibly TRBD1 (6 bases). Per the germline V gene, CDR1 is MNHNY and CDR2 is SVGAGI (reference sequence). CDR3 length: 16 amino acids. Trimming took 2 bases from V and 0 from J, leaving 13 bases between them. CDR3 DNA sequence: TGTGCCAGCAGTTACGGACAGAGCACCCCTAACTATGGCTACACCTTC. This translates into CASSYGQSTPNYGYTF.

This clone was counted at least ten times. CDR3 residues: CSEQGINTEAFF. DNA of the CDR3: TGCAGCGAGCAGGGTATAAACACTGAAGCTTTCTTT. The chain is built from TRBV20-1 and TRBJ1-1; D perhaps matches TRBD1 (5 bases). The length of the CDR3 is 12 residues. The germline CDR1 and CDR2 sequences are DFQATT and SNEGSKA (reference sequence).

The CDR3, as DNA: TGTGCCACCAGTGATTATCCACAGCAAGAGACCCAGTACTTC. Translation gives CATSDYPQQETQYF. The J gene is TRBJ2-5, the V gene TRBV24-1; D is ambiguous. The CDR3 is 14 amino acids. Per the germline V gene, CDR1 is KGHDR and CDR2 is SFDVKD. V lost 2 bases and J 2 bases, leaving 8 bases between the germline ends.

Many counts were recorded for this clone. The rearrangement joins TRBV6-1 to TRBJ1-2; D may be TRBD1 (5 bases). V lost 5 bases and J 1 base, leaving 14 bases between the germline ends. This CDR3 has 15 residues. The germline gives CDR1 MNHNS, CDR2 SASEGT. The CDR3 here is CASSTGLTLNYGYTF. In DNA, the CDR3 is TGTGCCAGCAGTACGGGACTGACGCTTAACTATGGCTACACCTTC.

This clone was recorded at least ten times. With a much larger clone just one base away, this may be a read error. This sequence joins TRBV19 and TRBJ1-2, with D maybe TRBD1 (6 bases). The CDR3 is 14 amino acids. Deletions cut 7 bases from V and 3 bases from J, with 15 bases between. Germline V gene sequence: CDR1 LNHDA, CDR2 SQIVND (reference sequence). CDR3 DNA: TGTGCCAGTAATTTGACAGGAGAATACTATGGCTACACCTTC. It specifies CASNLTGEYYGYTF.